Included here is one T cell receptor (beta chain) sequence, with context. Its antigen is currently unknown. Trimming stripped 4 bases from V and 3 bases from J, with 10 bases between. The CDR3 is 12 amino acids. The germline gives CDR1 GTSNPN, CDR2 SVGIG (reference sequence). Assay used: immunoSEQ multiplex PCR; TCRdb lists only in-frame clones, some missing. The table includes about 130,000 clones, around 90% detected once. This entry comes from a study of T cell responses to AZD1222 COVID-19 vaccine. Study outcomes and limitations: Unmutated regions of variants are reportedly targeted by nearly half of spike-specific TCRs. In all cases, repertoires were sampled only after the peak T cell response.

The starting material was peripheral blood, obtained on day 0 of AZD1222 vaccination. This sequence originates from an adult in good health. The rearrangement joins TRBV30 to TRBJ2-7; D gene ambiguous. The DNA for the CDR3 is TGTGCCTGGACCAGAGGAGACTACGAGCAGTACTTC. It encodes CAWTRGDYEQYF.